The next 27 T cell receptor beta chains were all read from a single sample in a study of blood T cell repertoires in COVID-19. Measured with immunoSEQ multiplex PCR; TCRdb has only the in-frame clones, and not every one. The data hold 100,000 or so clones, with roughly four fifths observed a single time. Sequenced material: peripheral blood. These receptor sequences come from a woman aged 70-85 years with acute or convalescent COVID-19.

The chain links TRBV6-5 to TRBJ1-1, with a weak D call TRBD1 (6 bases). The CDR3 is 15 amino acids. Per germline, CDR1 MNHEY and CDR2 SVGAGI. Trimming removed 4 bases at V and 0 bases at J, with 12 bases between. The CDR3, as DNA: TGTGCCAGCAGTTCCCGAACAGGGCTGAACACTGAAGCTTTCTTT. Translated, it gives CASSSRTGLNTEAFF.

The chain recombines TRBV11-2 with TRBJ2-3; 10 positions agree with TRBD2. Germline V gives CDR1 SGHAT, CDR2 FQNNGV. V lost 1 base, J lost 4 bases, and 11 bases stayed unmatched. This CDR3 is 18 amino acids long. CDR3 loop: CASSLVAGGALGPDTQYF. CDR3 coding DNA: TGTGCCAGCAGCTTAGTAGCGGGGGGCGCCCTGGGTCCAGATACGCAGTATTTT.

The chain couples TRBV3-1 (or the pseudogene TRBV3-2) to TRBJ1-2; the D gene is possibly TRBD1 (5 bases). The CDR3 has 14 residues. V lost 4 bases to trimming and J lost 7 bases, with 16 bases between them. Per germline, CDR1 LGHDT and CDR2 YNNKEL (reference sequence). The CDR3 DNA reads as TGTGCCAGCAGCCTGACAGAGCCGGACGGTGGCTACACCTTC. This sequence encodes CASSLTEPDGGYTF.

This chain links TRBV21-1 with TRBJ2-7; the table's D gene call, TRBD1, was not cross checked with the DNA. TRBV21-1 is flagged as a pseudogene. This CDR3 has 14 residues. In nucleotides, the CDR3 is TGTGCCAGCAGCAGGACAGGGGGGTCCTACGAGCAGTACTTC. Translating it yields CASSRTGGSYEQYF.

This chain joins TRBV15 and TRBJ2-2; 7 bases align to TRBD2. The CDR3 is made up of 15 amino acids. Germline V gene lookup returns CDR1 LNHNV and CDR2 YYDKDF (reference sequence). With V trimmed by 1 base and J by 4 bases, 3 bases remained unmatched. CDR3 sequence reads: CATSRAGGITGELFF. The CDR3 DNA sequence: TGTGCCACCAGCAGAGCGGGGGGAATCACCGGGGAGCTGTTTTTT.

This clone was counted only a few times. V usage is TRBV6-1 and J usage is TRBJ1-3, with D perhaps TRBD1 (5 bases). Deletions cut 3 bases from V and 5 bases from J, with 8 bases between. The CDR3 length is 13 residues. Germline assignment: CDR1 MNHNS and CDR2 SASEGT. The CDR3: CASSDRDRNTIYF. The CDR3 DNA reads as TGTGCCAGCAGTGACAGGGATCGAAACACCATATATTTT.

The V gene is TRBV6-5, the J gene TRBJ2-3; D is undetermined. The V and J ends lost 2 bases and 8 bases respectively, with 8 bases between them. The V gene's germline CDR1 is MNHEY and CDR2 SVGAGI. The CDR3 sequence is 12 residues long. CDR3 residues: CASSYGPGTQYF. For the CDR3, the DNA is TGTGCCAGCAGTTACGGGCCCGGTACGCAGTATTTT.

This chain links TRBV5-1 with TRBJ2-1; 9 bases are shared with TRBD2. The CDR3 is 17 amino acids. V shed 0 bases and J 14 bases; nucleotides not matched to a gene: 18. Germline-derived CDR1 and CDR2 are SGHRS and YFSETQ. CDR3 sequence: CASSLDGRLAGTLGKFF. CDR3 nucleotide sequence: TGCGCCAGCAGCTTGGACGGGCGGCTAGCGGGGACCCTCGGAAAGTTCTTC.

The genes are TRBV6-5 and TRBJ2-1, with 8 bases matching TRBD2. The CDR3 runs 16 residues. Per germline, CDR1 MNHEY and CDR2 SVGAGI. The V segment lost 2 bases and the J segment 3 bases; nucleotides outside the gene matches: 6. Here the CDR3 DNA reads TGTGCCAGCAGTTACGGGCTAGCGGGTGACTACAATGAGCAGTTCTTC. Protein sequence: CASSYGLAGDYNEQFF.

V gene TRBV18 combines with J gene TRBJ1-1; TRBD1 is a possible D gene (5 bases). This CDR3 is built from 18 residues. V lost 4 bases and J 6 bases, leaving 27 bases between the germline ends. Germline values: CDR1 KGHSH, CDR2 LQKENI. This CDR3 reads CASSLKLSGGGGHSEAFF. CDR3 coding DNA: TGTGCCAGCTCACTAAAACTATCGGGCGGTGGCGGACACTCTGAAGCTTTCTTT.

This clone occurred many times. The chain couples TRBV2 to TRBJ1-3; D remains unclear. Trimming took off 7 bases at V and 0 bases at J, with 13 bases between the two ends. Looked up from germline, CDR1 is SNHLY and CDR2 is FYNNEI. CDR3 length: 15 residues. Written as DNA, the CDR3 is TGTGCCAGCACCCGAACCGAGAGCTCTGGAAACACCATATATTTT. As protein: CASTRTESSGNTIYF.

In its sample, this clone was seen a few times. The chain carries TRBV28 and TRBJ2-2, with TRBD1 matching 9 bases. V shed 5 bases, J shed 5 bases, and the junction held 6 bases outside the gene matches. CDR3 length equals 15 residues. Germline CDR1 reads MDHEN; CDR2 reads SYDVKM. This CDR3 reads CASSLPGQGTGELFF. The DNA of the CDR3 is TGTGCCAGCAGTCTTCCGGGACAGGGTACCGGGGAGCTGTTTTTT.

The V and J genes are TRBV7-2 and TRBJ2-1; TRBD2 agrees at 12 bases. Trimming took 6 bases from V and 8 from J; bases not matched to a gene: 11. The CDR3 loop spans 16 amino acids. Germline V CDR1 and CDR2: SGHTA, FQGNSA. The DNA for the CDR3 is TGTGCCAGCAGACTGGTTACTAGCGGGGGGTTGGATGAGCAGTTCTTC. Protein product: CASRLVTSGGLDEQFF.

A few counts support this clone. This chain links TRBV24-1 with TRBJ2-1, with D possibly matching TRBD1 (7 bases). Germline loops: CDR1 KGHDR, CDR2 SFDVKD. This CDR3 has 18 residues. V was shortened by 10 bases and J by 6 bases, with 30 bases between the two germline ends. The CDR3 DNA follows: TGTGCCACAAGCAAAACAGGGGTGGGTGTGCGGACTACCAATGAGCAGTTCTTC. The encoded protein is CATSKTGVGVRTTNEQFF.

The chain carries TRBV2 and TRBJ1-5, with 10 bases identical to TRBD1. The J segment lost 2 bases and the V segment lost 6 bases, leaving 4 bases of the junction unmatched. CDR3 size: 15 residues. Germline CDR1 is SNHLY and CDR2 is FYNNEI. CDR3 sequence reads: CASRTGGEGNQPQHF. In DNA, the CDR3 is TGTGCCAGCAGGACAGGGGGCGAGGGCAATCAGCCCCAGCATTTT.

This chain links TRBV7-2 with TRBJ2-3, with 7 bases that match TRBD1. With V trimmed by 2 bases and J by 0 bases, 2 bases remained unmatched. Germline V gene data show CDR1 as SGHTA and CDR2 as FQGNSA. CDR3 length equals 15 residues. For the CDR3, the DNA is TGTGCCAGCAGCTTAAGGGGGCCTAGCACAGATACGCAGTATTTT. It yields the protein CASSLRGPSTDTQYF.

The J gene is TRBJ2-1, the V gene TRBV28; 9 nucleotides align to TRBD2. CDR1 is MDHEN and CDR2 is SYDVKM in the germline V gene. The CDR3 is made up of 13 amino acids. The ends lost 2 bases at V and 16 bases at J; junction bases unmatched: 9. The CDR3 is CASSLVIGSGSFF. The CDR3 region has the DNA TGTGCCAGCAGTTTAGTGATCGGTAGCGGGAGTTTCTTC. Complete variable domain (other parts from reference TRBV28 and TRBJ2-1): DVKVTQSSRYLVKRTGEKVFLECVQDMDHENMFWYRQDPGLGLRLIYFSYDVKMKEKGDIPEGYSVSREKKERFSLILESASTNQTSMYLCASSLVIGSGSFFGPGTRLTVL.

CDR3 residues: CASSPQQYGYTF. Here the CDR3 DNA reads TGTGCCAGCAGCCCACAGCAGTATGGCTACACCTTC. This chain uses TRBV6-2 or TRBV6-3 with TRBJ1-2; D is ambiguous. V was pared by 6 bases and J by 5 bases, with 10 bases between. The V gene's germline CDR1 is MNHEY and CDR2 SVGEGT. This CDR3 contains 12 residues.

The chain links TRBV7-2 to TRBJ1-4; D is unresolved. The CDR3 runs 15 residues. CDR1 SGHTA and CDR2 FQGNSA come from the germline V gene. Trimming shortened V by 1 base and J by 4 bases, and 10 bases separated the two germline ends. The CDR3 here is CASSLVVNSNEKLFF. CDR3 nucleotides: TGTGCCAGCAGCTTAGTGGTTAACAGTAATGAAAAACTGTTTTTT.

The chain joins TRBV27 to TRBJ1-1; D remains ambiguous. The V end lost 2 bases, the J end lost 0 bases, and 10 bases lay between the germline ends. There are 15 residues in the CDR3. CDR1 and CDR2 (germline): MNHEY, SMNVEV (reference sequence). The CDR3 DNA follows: TGTGCCAGCAGTTTAAGGCCGGGAATGAACACTGAAGCTTTCTTT. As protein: CASSLRPGMNTEAFF.

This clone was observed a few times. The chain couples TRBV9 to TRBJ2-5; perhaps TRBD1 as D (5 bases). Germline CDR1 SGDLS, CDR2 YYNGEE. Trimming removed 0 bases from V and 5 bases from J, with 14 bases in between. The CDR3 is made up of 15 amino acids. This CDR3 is CASSVDRGAAETQYF. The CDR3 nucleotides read TGTGCCAGCAGCGTAGATCGTGGGGCCGCGGAGACCCAGTACTTC.

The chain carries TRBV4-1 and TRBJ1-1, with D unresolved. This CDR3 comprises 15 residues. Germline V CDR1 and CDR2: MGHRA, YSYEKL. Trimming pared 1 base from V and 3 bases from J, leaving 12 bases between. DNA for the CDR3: TGCGCCAGCAGCCAAGGGGTACAGCGGTACACTGAAGCTTTCTTT. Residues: CASSQGVQRYTEAFF.

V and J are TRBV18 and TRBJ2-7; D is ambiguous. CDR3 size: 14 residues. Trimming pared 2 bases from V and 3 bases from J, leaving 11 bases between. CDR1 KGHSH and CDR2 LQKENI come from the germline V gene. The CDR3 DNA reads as TGTGCCAGCTCACCATCTGGCCCTGACTACGAGCAGTACTTC. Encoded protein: CASSPSGPDYEQYF.

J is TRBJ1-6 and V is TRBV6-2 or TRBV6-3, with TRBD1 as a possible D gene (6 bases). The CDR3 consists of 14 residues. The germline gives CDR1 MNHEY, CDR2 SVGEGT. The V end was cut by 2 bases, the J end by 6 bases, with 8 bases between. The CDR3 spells CASSYVQGNSPLHF. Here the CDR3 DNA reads TGTGCCAGCAGTTACGTACAGGGTAATTCACCCCTCCACTTT.

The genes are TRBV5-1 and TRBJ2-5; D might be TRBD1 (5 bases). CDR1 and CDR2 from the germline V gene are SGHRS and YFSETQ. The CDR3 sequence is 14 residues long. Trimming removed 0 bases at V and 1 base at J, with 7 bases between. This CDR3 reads CASSLVQAQETQYF. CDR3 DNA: TGCGCCAGCAGCTTGGTACAGGCCCAAGAGACCCAGTACTTC.

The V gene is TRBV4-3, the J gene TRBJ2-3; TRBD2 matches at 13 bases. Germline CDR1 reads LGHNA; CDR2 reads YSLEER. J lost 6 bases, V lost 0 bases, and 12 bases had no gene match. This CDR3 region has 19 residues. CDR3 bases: TGCGCCAGCAGCCAAGATCTCCCCCGGACTAGCGGGAGAATTGATACGCAGTATTTT. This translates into CASSQDLPRTSGRIDTQYF.

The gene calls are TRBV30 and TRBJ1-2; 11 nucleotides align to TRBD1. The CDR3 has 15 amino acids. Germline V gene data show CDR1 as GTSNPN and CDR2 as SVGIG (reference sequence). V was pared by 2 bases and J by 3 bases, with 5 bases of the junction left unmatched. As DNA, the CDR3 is TGTGCCTGGAGTCATGGACAGGGGGCGGACTATGGCTACACCTTC. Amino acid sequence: CAWSHGQGADYGYTF. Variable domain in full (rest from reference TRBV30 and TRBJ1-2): SQTIHQWPATLVQPVGSPLSLECTVEGTSNPNLYWYRQAAGRGLQLLFYSVGIGQISSEVPQNLSASRPQDRQFILSSKKLLLSDSGFYLCAWSHGQGADYGYTFGSGTRLTVV.